The 10 T cell receptor beta chains below were found in one sample sequenced in a study of blood T cell repertoires in COVID-19. Repertoires were generated with immunoSEQ multiplex PCR, while TCRdb's copy carries only in-frame clones and drops some. The data hold under 300,000 clones, with approximately 83% observed a single time. The source material was peripheral blood. The receptors come from a man aged 25 to 40 who had recovered from COVID-19.

The chain couples TRBV18 to TRBJ2-2; no firm D call. This CDR3 spans 18 amino acids. Germline V gene sequence: CDR1 KGHSH, CDR2 LQKENI. V lost 0 bases and J 0 bases, leaving 14 bases between the germline ends. The CDR3 reads CASSPPSRPGTNTGELFF. Written as DNA, the CDR3 is TGTGCCAGCTCACCACCGAGCCGCCCAGGCACGAACACCGGGGAGCTGTTTTTT.

The V call is TRBV11-2, the J call TRBJ2-1, with D possibly matching TRBD2 (7 bases). Trimming took off 7 bases at V and 6 bases at J, with 10 bases between the two ends. Germline values: CDR1 SGHAT, CDR2 FQNNGV. The CDR3 has 12 residues. CDR3 residues: CASTRGANEQFF. CDR3 bases: TGTGCCAGCACCCGGGGGGCCAATGAGCAGTTCTTC.

This sequence joins TRBV19 and TRBJ2-7; 9 bases fit TRBD2. Germline CDR1 LNHDA, CDR2 SQIVND (reference sequence). CDR3 length: 14 residues. J lost 5 bases, V lost 4 bases, and 6 bases had no gene match. The CDR3 here is CASSKGTSNHEQYF. The CDR3 DNA reads TGTGCCAGTAGTAAAGGGACTAGCAACCACGAGCAGTACTTC.

This chain uses TRBV3-1 (or the pseudogene TRBV3-2) with TRBJ2-1; D unclear. This CDR3 comprises 15 residues. Per the germline V gene, CDR1 is LGHDT and CDR2 is YNNKEL (reference sequence). Trimming pared 6 bases from V and 0 bases from J, leaving 12 bases between. CDR3 sequence reads: CASSPSETSYNEQFF. CDR3 nucleotide sequence: TGTGCCAGCAGTCCGTCGGAGACCTCCTACAATGAGCAGTTCTTC.

This clone occurred a few times. The chain combines TRBV10-2 with TRBJ1-5; D remains unclear. CDR1 is WSHSY, CDR2 SAAADI, per germline. Trimming stripped 6 bases from V and 2 bases from J, with 14 bases between. The CDR3 spans 15 residues. The CDR3 here is CASSETMAGNQPQHF. The DNA of the CDR3 is TGCGCCAGCAGCGAGACCATGGCGGGCAATCAGCCCCAGCATTTT.

This sequence joins TRBV28 and TRBJ1-1; D uncertain. Between the trimmed V and J ends, which lost 3 bases and 0 bases, there was a span of 14 bases. Germline CDR1 and CDR2: MDHEN and SYDVKM. CDR3 length: 16 residues. This CDR3 reads CASSFLSDTVNTEAFF. CDR3 bases: TGTGCCAGCAGTTTCCTATCTGACACCGTGAACACTGAAGCTTTCTTT.

DNA for the CDR3: TGCAGTGCTACACAGAGCTACGAGCAGTACTTC. It yields the protein CSATQSYEQYF. The chain has TRBV20-1 and TRBJ2-7; D is uncertain. CDR1 is DFQATT, CDR2 SNEGSKA, per germline (reference sequence). V was shortened by 4 bases and J by 3 bases, with 7 bases between the two germline ends. The CDR3 is 11 residues long.

CDR3 in amino acids: CASSQVGGPRTGELFF. CDR3 bases: TGCGCCAGCAGCCAAGTCGGGGGGCCCCGAACCGGGGAGCTGTTTTTT. V is TRBV4-1 and J is TRBJ2-2; TRBD2 is a possible D gene (7 bases). The ends were cut back, 1 base at V and 5 bases at J, with 14 bases in the middle. The CDR3 has 16 residues. CDR1 and CDR2 from the germline V gene are MGHRA and YSYEKL.

The CDR3 sequence is CASSQRQVNTEAFF. The CDR3 DNA is TGTGCCAGCAGCCAACGACAGGTGAACACTGAAGCTTTCTTT. The chain joins TRBV3-1 (or the pseudogene TRBV3-2) to TRBJ1-1; a possible D gene is TRBD1 (6 bases). The CDR3 is 14 amino acids. CDR1 is LGHDT and CDR2 is YNNKEL in the germline V gene (reference sequence). Trimming took 2 bases from V and 0 from J, leaving 7 bases between them.

The CDR3 region has the DNA TGCGCCAGCAGCTTGTCTTTGTCCGGAAACACCATATATTTT. Translation gives CASSLSLSGNTIYF. The V call is TRBV5-1, the J call TRBJ1-3; the D is unclear. The germline CDR1 and CDR2 sequences are SGHRS and YFSETQ. There are 14 residues in the CDR3. Trimming took 1 base from V and 4 from J, leaving 9 bases between them. Based on the CDR3 plus reference TRBV5-1 and TRBJ1-3, the full variable domain is KAGVTQTPRYLIKTRGQQVTLSCSPISGHRSVSWYQQTPGQGLQFLFEYFSETQRNKGNFPGRFSGRQFSNSRSEMNVSTLELGDSALYLCASSLSLSGNTIYFGEGSWLTVV.